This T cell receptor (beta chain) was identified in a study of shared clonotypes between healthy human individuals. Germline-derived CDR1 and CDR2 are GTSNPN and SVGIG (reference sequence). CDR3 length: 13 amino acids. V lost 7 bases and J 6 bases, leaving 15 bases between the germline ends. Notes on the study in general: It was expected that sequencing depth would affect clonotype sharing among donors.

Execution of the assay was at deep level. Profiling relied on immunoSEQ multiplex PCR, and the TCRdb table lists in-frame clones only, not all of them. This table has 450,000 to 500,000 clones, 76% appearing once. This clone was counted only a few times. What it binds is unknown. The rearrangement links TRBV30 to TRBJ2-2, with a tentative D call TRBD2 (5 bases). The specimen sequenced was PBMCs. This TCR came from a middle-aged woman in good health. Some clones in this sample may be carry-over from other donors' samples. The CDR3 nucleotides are TGTGCCTTTCGGGGTCTAGCCCCCGGGGAGCTGTTTTTT. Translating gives CAFRGLAPGELFF.